In this sample, the clone carrying this T cell receptor (beta chain) turned up a few times. In germline, CDR1 is SQVTM, CDR2 ANQGSEA. V was trimmed by 3 bases and J by 4 bases, leaving 12 bases between them. CDR3 length: 13 residues. MiXCR, run by TCRdb on the RACE reads, gives a single entry per CDR3 protein. Among some 170,000 distinct CDR3 sequences listed, about 20% were seen once. These data belong to a study of human T cells and chemical hapten exposure. Whole-study context: Minor pooled library volume differences mainly drove per-sample TCR yield variation.

The time point: patch test 1, 2 weeks after DPC sensitization. As for treatment: therapeutic diphenylcyclopropenone sensitization with weekly scalp DPC. The V gene is TRBV29-1, the J gene TRBJ1-1, with D perhaps matching TRBD1 (6 bases). The source of this sequence is a woman in her forties or fifties with alopecia areata. Some clones in this sample may be carry-over from other donors' samples. The input for sequencing was whole blood, taken in connection with sensitization to the hapten diphenylcyclopropenone (DPC). The chain's CDR3 is CSVDEGGITEAFF. CDR3 bases: TGCAGCGTTGATGAGGGGGGGATCACTGAAGCTTTCTTT. The full variable domain, in which reference TRBV29-1 and TRBJ1-1 provide the parts outside the CDR3, is SAVISQKPSRDICQRGTSLTIQCQVDSQVTMMFWYRQQPGQSLTLIATANQGSEATYESGFVIDKFPISRPNLTFSTLTVSNMSPEDSSIYLCSVDEGGITEAFFGQGTRLTVV.